These 19 T cell receptor beta chains originate from one sample sequenced in a study of regulatory T cells in long-lasting Graves disease. Time point: persistent/refractory GD, antithyroid drugs over 5 years with positive TRAb. The TCR library was made from RNA extracted from PBMCs. Both iRepertoire HTBI primers and Arm-PCR of CDR3 regions were used to build the TCR beta libraries. TCRdb ran MiXCR on the multiplex PCR reads and lists one entry per CDR3 protein. The table has roughly 400,000 distinct CDR3 sequences, under 25% seen once; the top ten hold 13% to 15%. The material was peripheral blood mononuclear cells (PBMCs), obtained when the disease was refractory, from a patient treated with antithyroid drugs. Receptor source: a female donor with Graves disease.

This clonotype came up a few times. The chain couples TRBV20-1 to TRBJ2-7; TRBD1 is a possible D gene (6 bases). In germline, CDR1 is DFQATT, CDR2 SNEGSKA (reference sequence). Trimming took off 3 bases at V and 3 bases at J, with 12 bases between the two ends. The CDR3 totals 13 residues. Here the CDR3 reads CSASPPQGYEQYF. The DNA for the CDR3 is TGCAGTGCTAGCCCCCCACAGGGCTACGAGCAGTACTTC.

This clonotype was detected many times. The V gene is TRBV11-2, the J gene TRBJ2-7, with 8 bases aligning to TRBD1. Looked up from germline, CDR1 is SGHAT and CDR2 is FQNNGV. Germline trimming cut 5 bases from V and 5 bases from J; bases unmatched to any gene: 8. The CDR3 extends over 14 amino acids. The CDR3 DNA follows: TGTGCCAGCAGCACAAACAGGGGGTTCAACGAGCAGTACTTC. Protein sequence: CASSTNRGFNEQYF. The full variable domain, its missing parts supplied by reference TRBV11-2 and TRBJ2-7, is EAGVAQSPRYKIIEKRQSVAFWCNPISGHATLYWYQQILGQGPKLLIQFQNNGVVDDSQLPKDRFSAERLKGVDSTLKIQPAKLEDSAVYLCASSTNRGFNEQYFGPGTRLTVT.

The J gene is TRBJ2-3, the V gene TRBV19; 12 bases fit TRBD2. The CDR3 is made up of 16 amino acids. V trimming: 5 bases; J trimming: 0 bases; junction bases outside the gene matches: 3. Germline CDR1 is LNHDA and CDR2 is SQIVND (reference sequence). The CDR3 DNA is TGTGCCAGTAGTTATCTAGCGGGAGGGAGCACAGATACGCAGTATTTT. Its translation is CASSYLAGGSTDTQYF.

In its sample, this clonotype was seen many times. This chain joins TRBV3-1 and TRBJ1-1; 7 nucleotides match TRBD1. The CDR3 contains 15 residues. The germline V gene encodes CDR1 LGHDT and CDR2 YNNKEL (reference sequence). J was trimmed by 0 bases and V by 6 bases; bases with no gene match: 7. Written as DNA, the CDR3 is TGTGCCAGCAGATCGGACAGGCGGGTGAACACTGAAGCTTTCTTT. Encoded protein: CASRSDRRVNTEAFF.

This clonotype was detected many times. This chain links TRBV28 with TRBJ2-7; D remains ambiguous. V was cut by 6 bases and J by 12 bases, with 30 bases left in between. The germline V gene encodes CDR1 MDHEN and CDR2 SYDVKM. The CDR3 length is 16 residues. CDR3 DNA sequence: TGTGCCAGCAGCCTCGAAGCTAGGGTTCGAACTCCAAGGCTGTACTTC. It specifies CASSLEARVRTPRLYF.

The rearrangement links TRBV10-2 to TRBJ2-7; possibly TRBD2 for D (6 bases). The CDR3 is 12 residues long. V dropped 7 bases and J dropped 2 bases, with 9 bases sitting between them. The germline CDR1 and CDR2 sequences are WSHSY and SAAADI. Written as DNA, the CDR3 is TGCGCCAGCAAAGCGGGCCCCTACGAGCAGTACTTC. This translates into CASKAGPYEQYF.

V gene TRBV9 combines with J gene TRBJ2-5; possible D gene TRBD1, 5 bases. CDR3 size: 14 residues. The V end lost 3 bases, the J end lost 3 bases, and 12 bases lay between the germline ends. CDR1 is SGDLS, CDR2 YYNGEE, per germline. The CDR3 here is CASSAETEKETQYF. In DNA, the CDR3 is TGTGCCAGCAGCGCCGAGACAGAAAAAGAGACCCAGTACTTC.

This clonotype was counted between two and nine times. The V and J genes are TRBV27 and TRBJ2-1, with TRBD2 as a possible D gene (6 bases). V was clipped by 3 bases and J by 3 bases, with 9 bases between them. This CDR3 contains 14 residues. Germline loops: CDR1 MNHEY, CDR2 SMNVEV (reference sequence). CDR3 protein: CASSLVGLYNEQFF. The CDR3, as DNA: TGTGCCAGCAGTTTGGTGGGACTCTACAATGAGCAGTTCTTC.

As to this clonotype: A read error is the likely source, as a far larger clone sits one nucleotide away. The chain joins TRBV10-3 to TRBJ2-7; 10 bases fit TRBD2. The germline gives CDR1 ENHRY, CDR2 SYGVKD. This CDR3 has 17 residues. V lost 2 bases and J lost 5; bases outside the gene matches: 12. Here the CDR3 reads CAISERAGLATSDEQYF. CDR3 DNA sequence: TGTGCCATCAGTGAGAGGGCGGGACTAGCGACATCAGACGAGCAGTACTTC.

This clonotype appeared many times. The V call is TRBV7-9, the J call TRBJ2-5, with D possibly being TRBD2 (5 bases). Deletions cut 1 base from V and 5 bases from J, with 14 bases between. From germline, CDR1 is SEHNR and CDR2 FQNEAQ (reference sequence). This CDR3 has 15 amino acids. CDR3 sequence: CASSLEGEGWETQYF. CDR3 sequence (DNA): TGTGCCAGCAGCTTAGAGGGAGAAGGGTGGGAGACCCAGTACTTC.

At least ten counts were recorded for this clonotype. The chain joins TRBV28 to TRBJ2-7; D might be TRBD2 (5 bases). CDR3 length: 14 residues. V was shortened by 2 bases and J by 3 bases, with 11 bases between the two germline ends. CDR1 and CDR2 (germline): MDHEN, SYDVKM. The CDR3 spells CASSLVGESYEQYF. The CDR3 DNA is TGTGCCAGCAGTTTAGTGGGAGAGAGCTACGAGCAGTACTTC.

This sequence joins TRBV10-2 and TRBJ2-7; 7 bases agree with TRBD2. CDR1 and CDR2 (germline): WSHSY, SAAADI. The ends lost 4 bases at V and 6 bases at J; junction bases unmatched: 15. The CDR3 runs to 16 residues. The CDR3 loop reads CASSGAGELYRVEQYF. The CDR3 DNA follows: TGCGCCAGCAGTGGCGCGGGAGAACTTTATAGAGTCGAGCAGTACTTC.

In regard to this clonotype: With a much larger clone just one base away, this may be a read error. The chain has TRBV6-1 and TRBJ2-5, with a tentative D call TRBD2 (5 bases). CDR1 is MNHNS and CDR2 is SASEGT in the germline V gene. The CDR3 has 15 residues. The CDR3 DNA follows: TGTGCCAGCAGTCAGCGCACGGGCGCGAGGGAGACCCAGCACTTC. This translates into CASSQRTGARETQHF.

The table lists this clonotype with many counts. V and J are TRBV10-3 and TRBJ1-3; no firm D call. The CDR3 is 13 residues long. Germline CDR1 reads ENHRY; CDR2 reads SYGVKD. V lost 8 bases to trimming and J lost 0 bases, with 8 bases between them. The CDR3 bases are TGTGCCATCGGATCGGCCTCTGGAAACACCATATATTTT. Translated: CAIGSASGNTIYF.

The V and J genes are TRBV7-9 and TRBJ2-7; D is perhaps TRBD2 (5 bases). The V gene's germline CDR1 is SEHNR and CDR2 FQNEAQ (reference sequence). Trimming stripped 5 bases from V and 7 bases from J, with 21 bases between. The CDR3 extends over 15 amino acids. CDR3 residues: CASSDGGTDYPEQYF. CDR3 DNA sequence: TGTGCCAGCAGCGATGGCGGAACTGACTACCCAGAGCAGTACTTC.

This clonotype was detected a few times. The chain joins TRBV6-2 or TRBV6-3 to TRBJ1-4; D unclear. The CDR3 loop spans 12 amino acids. Germline V gene lookup returns CDR1 MNHEY and CDR2 SVGEGT. With 3 bases removed from V and 7 bases from J, the gap between germline ends came to 6 bases. CDR3 in amino acids: CASSYDGEKLFF. The CDR3 DNA reads as TGTGCCAGCAGTTATGACGGTGAAAAACTGTTTTTT.

The chain has TRBV27 and TRBJ2-3; D perhaps matches TRBD2 (5 bases). Germline CDR1 and CDR2: MNHEY and SMNVEV (reference sequence). The V gene lost 8 bases and the J gene lost 5 bases, with 11 bases spanning the gap. The CDR3 is made up of 12 amino acids. CDR3 nucleotides: TGTGCCAGCTCCCGACTAAGAGATACGCAGTATTTT. Residues: CASSRLRDTQYF.

This clonotype was counted many times. The V gene is TRBV18, the J gene TRBJ1-1; no clear D gene. V was cut by 3 bases and J by 3 bases, with 8 bases left in between. The CDR3 contains 13 residues. Germline-derived CDR1 and CDR2 are KGHSH and LQKENI. CDR3 loop: CASSPSRDTEAFF. For the CDR3, the DNA is TGTGCCAGCTCACCGTCGAGGGACACTGAAGCTTTCTTT.

This clonotype was recorded a few times. The J gene is TRBJ1-4, the V gene TRBV19; D not resolved. This CDR3 is built from 13 residues. V was clipped by 4 bases and J by 8 bases, with 11 bases between them. CDR1 is LNHDA and CDR2 is SQIVND in the germline V gene (reference sequence). CDR3 region: CASSTPAGEKLFF. CDR3 sequence (DNA): TGTGCCAGTAGTACCCCGGCGGGGGAAAAACTGTTTTTT.